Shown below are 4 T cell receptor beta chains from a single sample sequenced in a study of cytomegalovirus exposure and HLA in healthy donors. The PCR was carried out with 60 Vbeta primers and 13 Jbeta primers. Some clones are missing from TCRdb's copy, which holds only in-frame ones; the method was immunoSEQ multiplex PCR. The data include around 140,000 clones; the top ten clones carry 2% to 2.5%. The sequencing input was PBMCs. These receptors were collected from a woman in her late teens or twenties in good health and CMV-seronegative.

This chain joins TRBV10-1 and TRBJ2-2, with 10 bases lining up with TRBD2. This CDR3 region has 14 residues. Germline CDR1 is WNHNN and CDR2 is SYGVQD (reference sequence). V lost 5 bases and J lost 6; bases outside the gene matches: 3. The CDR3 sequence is CASSSGTSAGELFF. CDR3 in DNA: TGCGCCAGCAGTTCCGGGACTAGCGCCGGGGAGCTGTTTTTT.

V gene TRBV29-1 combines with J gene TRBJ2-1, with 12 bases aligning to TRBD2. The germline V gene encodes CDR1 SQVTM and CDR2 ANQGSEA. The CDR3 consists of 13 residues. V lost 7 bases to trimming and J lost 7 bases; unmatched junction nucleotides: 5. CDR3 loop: CSAASGRGNEQFF. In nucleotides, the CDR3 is TGCAGCGCAGCTAGCGGGAGGGGAAATGAGCAGTTCTTC.

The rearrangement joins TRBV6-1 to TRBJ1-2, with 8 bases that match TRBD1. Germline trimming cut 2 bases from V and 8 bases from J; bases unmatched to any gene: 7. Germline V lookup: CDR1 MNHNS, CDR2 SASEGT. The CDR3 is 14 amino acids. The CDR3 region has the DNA TGTGCCAGCAGTGAACGGACAGGGTACGACGGCTACACCTTC. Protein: CASSERTGYDGYTF.

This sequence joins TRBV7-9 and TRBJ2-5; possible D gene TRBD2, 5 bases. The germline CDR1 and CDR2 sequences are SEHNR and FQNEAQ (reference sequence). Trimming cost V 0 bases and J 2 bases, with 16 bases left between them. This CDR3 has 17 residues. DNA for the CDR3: TGTGCCAGCAGCTTAGCGCTGGAGGCCCATCAACAAGAGACCCAGTACTTC. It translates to CASSLALEAHQQETQYF.